The 2 T cell receptor beta chains below were found in one sample sequenced in a study of blood T cell repertoires in COVID-19. TCRdb's table, derived via immunoSEQ multiplex PCR, lists solely in-frame clones and lacks some. The repertoire consists of 200,000 or so clones, with approximately 87% occurring once and the leading ten covering 0.7% to 0.85%. Sequenced sample: peripheral blood. The receptor set was obtained from a woman in her 70s with acute or convalescent COVID-19.

V usage is TRBV5-5 and J usage is TRBJ1-5, with D unresolved. The CDR3 is made up of 15 amino acids. Germline CDR1 and CDR2: SGHKS and YYEKEE (reference sequence). V lost 4 bases, J lost 1 base, and 12 bases lay in between. This CDR3 is CASSPGTLSNQPQHF. The DNA of the CDR3 is TGTGCCAGCAGCCCGGGAACTCTCAGCAATCAGCCCCAGCATTTT.

The genes are TRBV27 and TRBJ2-3, with D maybe TRBD2 (6 bases). Trimming cost V 2 bases and J 2 bases, with 11 bases left between them. CDR1 and CDR2 (germline): MNHEY, SMNVEV (reference sequence). The CDR3 spans 15 residues. The chain's CDR3 is CASSLGGFSTDTQYF. CDR3 DNA: TGTGCCAGCAGTTTAGGAGGGTTCTCCACAGATACGCAGTATTTT.